This T cell receptor (beta chain) was profiled in a study of beta chain features in type 1 diabetes (dated by TCRdb to the late 2010s). About the study as a whole: No differences in mean age, gender distribution, total cell number or subset yield were found between patients and healthy donors. A total of roughly 100 million sorted cells were examined across all samples, and the number of cells per subset was strongly correlated with RNA yield. In the study, recently diagnosed type 1 diabetes patients and matched healthy donors were compared on the TCRB repertoires of their sorted circulating CD4+ T cell subsets. Naive and central memory subsets were obtained from all 30 or so donors, but regulatory and stem cell-like memory subsets were isolated from only 8 patients and roughly 8 healthy donors. The study at large found these results: Shorter templates might be favored by PCR, yet because patient and control samples were amplified and corrected together, any such skew would affect both groups equally. At VDJ recombination sites, patients with type 1 diabetes made fewer insertions and deleted more nucleotides, a pattern implying thymic rearrangement abnormalities. Because cDNA was sequenced instead of genomic DNA, activated cells with high expression could be over-represented, although the groups did not differ in activation or CD3 levels. Only small numbers of individuals were included in the HLA sub-analyses, which left unresolved whether HLA type had any influence on TCRB rearrangement. Naive, central memory and regulatory TCRB repertoires appeared to be more similar among patients than among healthy donors. In all four CD4+ subsets, TCRB CDR3 length was moderately but significantly shorter in type 1 diabetes patients.

From each donor, a single peripheral blood sample of 90 to 150 mL on average was drawn into heparinised tubes. Using a panel that included CD45RO, CCR7, CD25, CD127, CD95 and CD27, naive, central memory, regulatory and stem cell-like memory CD4+ T cells were sorted on a BD FACSAria II. Every sorted population had a purity above 95%. PBMCs were isolated immediately by Lymphoprep density gradient centrifugation and stained directly without culture. So that batch effects would be minimized, each experiment stained and sorted samples in pairs, pairing one healthy donor with one patient. As concerns this clone: Its antigen is still unknown. Base qualities are not at hand, and no much larger clone is one base apart.

The entire isolated RNA was reverse transcribed using the High Capacity cDNA Reverse Transcription Kit, and thus expressed TCRB transcripts were sequenced. Deep immunoSEQ sequencing was performed on naive, central memory and regulatory T cell samples, with an average of roughly 3.3 million total reads per sample. Sorted cells were lysed in RLT buffer and RNA was extracted with DNase-treated RNeasy Micro or Mini kits, depending on cell number. To prevent cross-contamination, each cell subset was processed individually, whereas patient and healthy donor samples were processed jointly. The immunoSEQ multiplex PCR was used to amplify TCRB sequences from cDNA, yielding 87-bp fragments that span the CDR3 region. Amplicons were sequenced on the Illumina HiSeq platform. From the authors' description of their analysis: PCR bias was computationally corrected using synthetic template baselines, reads within Hamming distance 2 were collapsed, and singletons that could not be merged were discarded. Reads were aligned against IMGT to assign V, D and J genes, CDR3 length and insertions or deletions at six rearrangement sites. Within each subset, clonotype counts were normalized to sorted cell number, and only after that were true diversity and Gini coefficients computed with the tcR R package. Repertoire sharing was quantified using the overlap coefficient calculated on TCRB nucleotide sequences. Entries here come from immuneACCESS through TCRdb and include only in-frame sequences with V and J called. Some clones fail to appear in such tables; in the studies checked, an unresolved V gene covers under half of the shortfall, and the cause of the remainder is unknown. From that table come the V and J calls and clone size; the DNA was used to work out D and trimming. In this sample the table shows about 180,000 clones, 13% of which occur a single time. The ten largest clones add up to roughly 0.56% of the sample.

Including the terminal cysteine and phenylalanine, the CDR3 comprises 13 residues. The entry retains the CDR3 DNA only, 39 bases that are in frame from base 1. CDR1 is given as SGDLS and CDR2 as YYNGEE, both from the germline V gene. V is reduced by 0 bases and J by 3 bases, leaving a spacing of 7 bases between them. The sequencing sample was made of central memory CD4+ T cells from blood. The TCR was taken from a woman aged 18-29 years in good health. The chain employs TRBV9 and TRBJ2-7; confidence is insufficient to name the D gene. The nucleotides are TGTGCCAGCAGCGTAGGGGCTAACTACGAGCAGTACTTC. Its protein product is CASSVGANYEQYF. The reference TRBV9 and TRBJ2-7 proteins fill in what lies around the CDR3, so the full variable domain reads DSGVTQTPKHLITATGQRVTLRCSPRSGDLSVYWYQQSLDQGLQFLIQYYNGEERAKGNILERFSAQQFPDLHSELNLSSLELGDSALYFCASSVGANYEQYFGPGTRLTVT.